Presented here are 4 T cell receptor beta chains from one specimen sequenced in a study of T cells expressing NK-cell markers. Following a re-call of the 5' RACE reads, TCRdb has one entry per CDR3 protein and lacks DNA. The sample spans almost 450,000 distinct CDR3 sequences; the ten largest clones claim 7.3%. The sequencing input was blood T cells: a sorted CD56 or NKG2C T cell subset, CD4+ or CD8+ T cells, or bulk PBMC T cells (not recorded which). These receptor sequences come from a woman aged 18 to 69 in good health.

The chain is built from TRBV10-3 and TRBJ2-1; TCRdb indicates TRBD2, and absent DNA this call remains unverified. Germline V gives CDR1 ENHRY, CDR2 SYGVKD. The CDR3 runs 16 residues. This CDR3 is CAISSTTAVTYNEQFF.

The rearrangement uses TRBV29-1 and TRBJ2-5. This CDR3 comprises 12 residues. CDR1 is SQVTM and CDR2 is ANQGSEA in the germline V gene. The CDR3 loop is CSVEDLQETQYF.

The rearrangement links TRBV4-1 to TRBJ2-3; checking the TCRdb D call of TRBD1 is not possible without DNA. This CDR3 spans 16 amino acids. The germline CDR1 and CDR2 sequences are MGHRA and YSYEKL. CDR3 protein: CASSQERIRGTDTQYF.

The genes are TRBV18 and TRBJ2-2. The CDR3 sequence is 16 residues long. Looked up from germline, CDR1 is KGHSH and CDR2 is LQKENI. The CDR3 protein is CASSPLTRLDTGELFF.